The next 28 T cell receptor beta chains were all read from a single sample in a study of Tregs in tolerant kidney transplant recipients. Assay: immunoSEQ multiplex PCR; the TCRdb copy retains only in-frame clones and omits some. The sample lists 60,000 to 65,000 clones; roughly 98% were seen once. This specimen was Tregs from blood, taken before the transplant. Every receptor here comes from a human donor who received a combined kidney and bone marrow transplant.

DNA of the CDR3: TGTGCCTGGAGTGTCGATAGATACTACGAGCAGTACTTC. It yields the protein CAWSVDRYYEQYF. The V gene is TRBV30, the J gene TRBJ2-7; no clear D. Germline loops: CDR1 GTSNPN, CDR2 SVGIG (reference sequence). The CDR3 loop spans 13 amino acids. Trimming cost V 0 bases and J 3 bases, with 9 bases left between them.

The chain recombines TRBV6-6 with TRBJ1-2; D is possibly TRBD1 (5 bases). Germline loops: CDR1 MNHNY, CDR2 SVGAGI (reference sequence). V was shortened by 3 bases and J by 5 bases, with 13 bases between the two germline ends. The CDR3 is 14 residues long. CDR3 residues: CASSYRDFIYGYTF. DNA of the CDR3: TGTGCCAGCAGTTATAGGGACTTTATATATGGCTACACCTTC.

The V call is TRBV25-1, the J call TRBJ1-1; 7 nucleotides line up with TRBD1. CDR1 and CDR2 (germline): MGHDK, SYGVNS. V lost 6 bases to trimming and J lost 5 bases; unmatched junction nucleotides: 0. The CDR3 is 11 amino acids. The CDR3: CASRTGTEAFF. The CDR3 DNA is TGTGCCAGCAGGACAGGGACTGAAGCTTTCTTT.

The rearrangement links TRBV7-2 to TRBJ1-2, with D possibly being TRBD1 (5 bases). Looked up from germline, CDR1 is SGHTA and CDR2 is FQGNSA. The ends were cut back, 1 base at V and 3 bases at J, with 9 bases in the middle. This CDR3 has 14 residues. CDR3: CASSLVRDDYGYTF. CDR3 DNA: TGTGCCAGCAGCTTAGTCAGGGATGACTATGGCTACACCTTC.

This clone was recorded only once. The rearrangement links TRBV1 to TRBJ1-5. TRBV1 is shown as a pseudogene. This CDR3 contains 21 residues. The CDR3 DNA sequence: TGCACCAGCAGCCAAGATGCGGATCGGGAGTGCGGTAATAATAGCAATCAGCCCCAGCATTTT. Translated: CTSSQDADRECGNNSNQPQHF.

The rearrangement uses TRBV5-4 and TRBJ2-7; the D gene is possibly TRBD2 (7 bases). The CDR3 is 13 amino acids. The germline V and J ends were trimmed by 3 bases and 7 bases, with 14 bases remaining between them. Germline V gives CDR1 SGHNT, CDR2 YYREEE (reference sequence). The chain's CDR3 is CASSSGGAREQYF. Written as DNA, the CDR3 is TGTGCCAGCAGCTCGGGGGGCGCTCGGGAGCAGTACTTC.

The chain combines TRBV14 with TRBJ2-3; D remains ambiguous. Germline V gene data show CDR1 as SGHDN and CDR2 as FVKESK. This CDR3 is built from 13 residues. V was clipped by 0 bases and J by 3 bases, with 4 bases between them. In DNA form, the CDR3 reads TGTGCCAGCAGCCAAGATATGACAGATACGCAGTATTTT. Amino acids: CASSQDMTDTQYF.

The chain recombines TRBV6-1 with TRBJ1-1; D gene unclear. This CDR3 has 14 residues. Looked up from germline, CDR1 is MNHNS and CDR2 is SASEGT. V was clipped by 3 bases and J by 4 bases, with 12 bases between them. The CDR3 region has the DNA TGTGCCAGCAGTGAGGTTTGGAGCGTCACTGAAGCTTTCTTT. This codes for CASSEVWSVTEAFF.

The chain joins TRBV30 to TRBJ1-3; 10 bases are shared with TRBD1. Unmatched junction bases numbered 3, after V lost 8 bases and J lost 8 bases. The CDR3 has 11 residues. CDR1 and CDR2 (germline): GTSNPN, SVGIG (reference sequence). The CDR3 protein is CAIGQGDTIYF. The CDR3 DNA sequence: TGTGCCATCGGACAGGGGGACACCATATATTTT. Drawing the rest from reference TRBV30 and TRBJ1-3, the complete variable domain is SQTIHQWPATLVQPVGSPLSLECTVEGTSNPNLYWYRQAAGRGLQLLFYSVGIGQISSEVPQNLSASRPQDRQFILSSKKLLLSDSGFYLCAIGQGDTIYFGEGSWLTVV.

The J gene is TRBJ1-3, the V gene TRBV7-3; D is ambiguous. The germline gives CDR1 SGHTA, CDR2 FQGTGA. The CDR3 length is 13 residues. Trimming took 5 bases from V and 4 from J, leaving 9 bases between them. As DNA, the CDR3 is TGTGCCAGCAGCCCCCAGGCAGGAAACACCATATATTTT. The encoded protein is CASSPQAGNTIYF.

This sequence joins TRBV19 and TRBJ2-3; 8 positions agree with TRBD2. Germline assignment: CDR1 LNHDA and CDR2 SQIVND (reference sequence). V trimming: 3 bases; J trimming: 5 bases; junction bases outside the gene matches: 1. The CDR3 runs 13 residues. CDR3: CASSMTSEDTQYF. As DNA, the CDR3 is TGTGCCAGTAGTATGACTAGCGAAGATACGCAGTATTTT.

The V and J genes are TRBV11-2 and TRBJ1-1; TRBD1 might be the D (5 bases). Germline CDR1 is SGHAT and CDR2 is FQNNGV. V lost 1 base, J lost 0 bases, and 9 bases lay in between. The CDR3 has 15 residues. This chain's CDR3 is CASSLVGGLNTEAFF. The CDR3 coding sequence is TGTGCCAGCAGCTTAGTGGGGGGACTGAACACTGAAGCTTTCTTT.

V gene TRBV7-8 combines with J gene TRBJ2-1, with D perhaps matching TRBD1 (5 bases). The CDR3 is 12 residues long. From germline, CDR1 is SGHVS and CDR2 FQNEAQ. Trimming cost V 0 bases and J 9 bases, with 6 bases left between them. In DNA, the CDR3 is TGTGCCAGCAGCTTAGCGGGGCGTGAGCAGTTCTTC. Amino acid sequence: CASSLAGREQFF.

The gene calls are TRBV11-3 and TRBJ2-3; a weak D match, TRBD2 (6 bases). From germline, CDR1 is SGHNT and CDR2 YENEEA. Trimming left V 2 bases short and J 3 bases short, with 12 bases between. The CDR3 length is 15 residues. CDR3: CASSLWGDGTDTQYF. The CDR3 nucleotides read TGTGCCAGCAGCTTATGGGGGGATGGAACAGATACGCAGTATTTT.

V and J are TRBV5-1 and TRBJ1-1; 8 bases map to TRBD1. Germline CDR1 and CDR2: SGHRS and YFSETQ. V lost 5 bases to trimming and J lost 3 bases; unmatched junction nucleotides: 6. The CDR3 covers 14 residues. DNA of the CDR3: TGCGCCAGCAGGTCGACAGGGGCGGACACTGAAGCTTTCTTT. It yields the protein CASRSTGADTEAFF.

The chain recombines TRBV29-1 with TRBJ2-1; 8 positions match TRBD1. The CDR3 runs 13 residues. Germline CDR1 and CDR2: SQVTM and ANQGSEA. V lost 3 bases and J lost 8; bases outside the gene matches: 6. CDR3 sequence (DNA): TGCAGCGTTGATGTGACAGGGGTGGATGAGCAGTTCTTC. Encoded protein: CSVDVTGVDEQFF.

The rearrangement joins TRBV2 to TRBJ2-1, with TRBD2 identical over 11 bases. CDR3 length equals 14 residues. V lost 8 bases to trimming and J lost 8 bases; unmatched junction nucleotides: 8. The germline V gene has CDR1 SNHLY and CDR2 FYNNEI. CDR3 region: CASLRLAGFYEQFF. The CDR3 DNA reads TGTGCCAGCCTACGACTAGCGGGGTTTTATGAGCAGTTCTTC.

The J gene is TRBJ2-5, the V gene TRBV5-1; TRBD2 matches 9 bases. J lost 4 bases, V lost 3 bases, and 1 base had no gene match. CDR1 SGHRS and CDR2 YFSETQ come from the germline V gene. The CDR3 spans 13 residues. This CDR3 is CASSSGLAETQYF. Here the CDR3 DNA reads TGCGCCAGCAGCTCGGGACTAGCAGAGACCCAGTACTTC.

The V and J genes are TRBV27 and TRBJ2-7; D is possibly TRBD2 (6 bases). The V and J ends lost 4 bases and 0 bases respectively, with 22 bases between them. Germline V gives CDR1 MNHEY, CDR2 SMNVEV (reference sequence). This CDR3 spans 18 amino acids. CDR3 coding DNA: TGTGCCAGCAGTTCGGTCTTCCCTCTCGCGGGGAACTCCTACGAGCAGTACTTC. Protein: CASSSVFPLAGNSYEQYF.

The CDR3 here is CASSLWTGGYSPMNTEAFF. The CDR3 coding sequence is TGTGCCAGCAGCTTGTGGACAGGGGGATATTCTCCCATGAACACTGAAGCTTTCTTT. This chain uses TRBV5-6 with TRBJ1-1; 10 bases align to TRBD1. CDR1 and CDR2 (germline): SGHDT, YYEEEE. CDR3 size: 19 residues. V shed 1 base, J shed 0 bases, and the junction held 12 bases outside the gene matches.

The V gene is TRBV2, the J gene TRBJ2-1; D is unresolved. V lost 5 bases and J 3 bases, leaving 5 bases between the germline ends. CDR3 length: 12 residues. The germline V gene has CDR1 SNHLY and CDR2 FYNNEI. CDR3 in DNA: TGTGCCAGCAGTTCCTACTACAATGAGCAGTTCTTC. This gives the protein CASSSYYNEQFF. Full variable domain (outside the CDR3, taken from reference TRBV2 and TRBJ2-1): EPEVTQTPSHQVTQMGQEVILRCVPISNHLYFYWYRQILGQKVEFLVSFYNNEISEKSEIFDDQFSVERPDGSNFTLKIRSTKLEDSAMYFCASSSYYNEQFFGPGTRLTVL.

Only one count was recorded for this clone. V is TRBV5-6 and J is TRBJ2-1; TRBD2 agrees at 11 bases. CDR1 is SGHDT and CDR2 is YYEEEE in the germline V gene. This CDR3 spans 16 amino acids. Trimming at V came to 4 bases and at J to 4 bases, leaving 7 bases not matched to a gene. As DNA, the CDR3 is TGTGCCAGCAGCCCGACTCTAGCGGGGGGTTACAATGAGCAGTTCTTC. This codes for CASSPTLAGGYNEQFF.

This clone has only one observation. The rearrangement uses TRBV4-2 and TRBJ2-7; TRBD2 is a possible D gene (5 bases). The CDR3 covers 14 residues. Germline V gene lookup returns CDR1 LGHNA and CDR2 YNFKEQ. V lost 4 bases to trimming and J lost 1 base, with 11 bases between them. The CDR3 loop is CASSPSRDSYEQYF. In DNA, the CDR3 is TGTGCCAGCAGCCCCAGCCGGGATTCCTACGAGCAGTACTTC.

The V call is TRBV7-3, the J call TRBJ2-3; maybe TRBD2 (5 bases). The V gene's germline CDR1 is SGHTA and CDR2 FQGTGA. The V gene lost 5 bases and the J gene lost 5 bases, with 11 bases spanning the gap. CDR3 size: 13 residues. The CDR3 region is CASSGSLVDTQYF. For the CDR3, the DNA is TGTGCCAGCAGCGGGAGCTTGGTAGATACGCAGTATTTT.

The V call is TRBV19, the J call TRBJ2-4; TRBD1 agrees at 9 bases. CDR3 size: 14 residues. CDR1 LNHDA and CDR2 SQIVND come from the germline V gene (reference sequence). The V and J ends lost 7 bases and 2 bases, in that order; junction bases with no gene match: 3. The CDR3: CASTGTGSKNIQYF. The CDR3 DNA reads as TGTGCCAGTACCGGGACAGGGTCCAAAAACATTCAGTACTTC.

The genes are TRBV7-9 and TRBJ2-3; 8 positions match TRBD2. The CDR3 runs 14 residues. Germline loops: CDR1 SEHNR, CDR2 FQNEAQ (reference sequence). The junction had 5 bases not matched to a gene; V was cut back by 6 bases and J by 3 bases. The CDR3: CASRHASGTDTQYF. The CDR3 DNA follows: TGTGCCAGCAGACACGCTAGCGGGACAGATACGCAGTATTTT.

The sample holds one count of this clone. The J gene is TRBJ1-2, the V gene TRBV9; D is unclear. Germline assignment: CDR1 SGDLS and CDR2 YYNGEE. V lost 0 bases to trimming and J lost 4 bases, with 10 bases between them. CDR3 size: 14 residues. The CDR3 sequence is CASSVASNSYGYTF. The DNA for the CDR3 is TGTGCCAGCAGCGTAGCTTCGAATAGCTATGGCTACACCTTC.

This clone occurred once. V is TRBV7-2 and J is TRBJ2-7, with 10 bases identical to TRBD2. The CDR3 sequence is 14 residues long. J gave up 5 bases and V 5 bases, and 6 bases lay outside the gene matches. CDR1 SGHTA and CDR2 FQGNSA come from the germline V gene. The CDR3 sequence: CASSHGTSANEQYF. DNA for the CDR3: TGTGCCAGCAGCCACGGGACTAGCGCCAACGAGCAGTACTTC.